The clone carrying this TCR beta chain was counted only a few times. Antigen specificity is unknown. This sample was taken from a study of blood T cells in healthy people across ages. Findings of the study overall: Observed TCR beta diversity per million T cells went down as age went up. This fall followed a roughly linear course with age.

A second roughly 7 to 12 cycle PCR used barcoded and J-beta primers. TCRdb fed the 5' RACE reads into MiXCR, producing one record per CDR3 protein. The table lists 1.5 million to 2 million distinct CDR3 sequences, roughly 50% of them singletons, with approximately 2% in the top ten. The CDR3 contains 14 residues. CDR1 MNHEY and CDR2 SVGAGI come from the germline V gene. V was clipped by 2 bases and J by 6 bases, with 14 bases between them. The V gene is TRBV6-5, the J gene TRBJ2-7, with D perhaps TRBD2 (6 bases). The receptor was isolated from a woman in her thirties or forties in good health. The sequencing sample was made of blood. CDR3 in DNA: TGTGCCAGCAGTTACAGCAGGGTGGGAGGCGAGCAGTACTTC. Encoded protein: CASSYSRVGGEQYF.